The next 11 T cell receptor beta chains were all read from a single sample in a study of identical twins. TCRdb itself ran the 5' RACE reads through MiXCR, one entry per CDR3 protein. The table records approximately 300,000 distinct CDR3 sequences, roughly 9.7% of them present only once. This sample was also put to use in a study of yellow fever vaccine responses in identical twins.

The sequenced sample was CD8+ T cells sorted from blood. The receptors derive from a woman under 30 in good health.

The chain uses TRBV2 and TRBJ1-5; D ambiguous. Trimming removed 6 bases from V and 0 bases from J, with 9 bases in between. The CDR3 runs to 14 residues. CDR1 SNHLY and CDR2 FYNNEI come from the germline V gene. The CDR3 region has the DNA TGTGCCAGCAGGACTACAGTTAGCAATCAGCCCCAGCATTTT. Translated: CASRTTVSNQPQHF.

This clonotype has a count of ten or more. The rearrangement links TRBV12-3 or TRBV12-4 to TRBJ1-1; D is possibly TRBD1 (5 bases). CDR3 length equals 14 residues. The V and J ends lost 3 bases and 3 bases respectively, with 11 bases between them. This CDR3 is CASSFPGPHTEAFF. CDR3 sequence (DNA): TGTGCCAGCAGTTTTCCGGGGCCGCACACTGAAGCTTTCTTT.

This clonotype has at least ten counts. The chain uses TRBV27 and TRBJ2-3; D is perhaps TRBD1 or TRBD2 (5 bases each). Looked up from germline, CDR1 is MNHEY and CDR2 is SMNVEV (reference sequence). Deletions cut 1 base from V and 1 base from J, with 9 bases between. This CDR3 has 15 amino acids. CDR3 in amino acids: CASSLWDPGTDTQYF. The CDR3 region has the DNA TGTGCCAGCAGTTTATGGGACCCTGGCACAGATACGCAGTATTTT.

This clonotype was observed at least ten times. The rearrangement uses TRBV11-2 and TRBJ2-7, with TRBD1 matching over 7 bases. Per germline, CDR1 SGHAT and CDR2 FQNNGV. J gave up 4 bases and V 3 bases, and 3 bases lay outside the gene matches. This CDR3 is built from 13 residues. The CDR3 loop reads CASSFAQGYEQYF. CDR3 nucleotides: TGTGCCAGCAGCTTCGCACAGGGGTACGAGCAGTACTTC.

This clonotype was detected ten times or more. The J gene is TRBJ2-7, the V gene TRBV29-1, with 8 bases that match TRBD2. Germline CDR1 is SQVTM and CDR2 is ANQGSEA. The length of the CDR3 is 13 residues. Trimming removed 6 bases from V and 2 bases from J; junction bases left unmatched: 6. CDR3 region: CSVGLAGPYEQYF. In DNA form, the CDR3 reads TGCAGCGTCGGGCTAGCGGGCCCCTACGAGCAGTACTTC.

At least ten counts were recorded for this clonotype. The chain has TRBV6-5 and TRBJ1-2, with TRBD1 identical over 9 bases. The CDR3 length is 14 residues. Germline V lookup: CDR1 MNHEY, CDR2 SVGAGI. Trimming cost V 2 bases and J 14 bases; bases outside gene matches: 12. The DNA of the CDR3 is TGTGCCAGCAGTTACGAAGGACAGGGGAATTTGGGGACCTTC. It is translated as CASSYEGQGNLGTF.

This clonotype was counted between two and nine times. The chain joins TRBV6-2 or TRBV6-3 to TRBJ2-1, with TRBD1 matching over 9 bases. J gave up 2 bases and V 7 bases, and 3 bases lay outside the gene matches. The germline gives CDR1 MNHEY, CDR2 SVGEGT. The CDR3 spans 14 residues. The CDR3 region has the DNA TGTGCCAGCAATGGACAGGGGCCCTACAATGAGCAGTTCTTC. Translation gives CASNGQGPYNEQFF.

The chain couples TRBV3-1 to TRBJ2-3; TRBD2 aligns across 8 bases. The CDR3 length is 16 residues. Per the germline V gene, CDR1 is LGHDT and CDR2 is YNNKEL (reference sequence). V was clipped by 5 bases and J by 0 bases; unmatched bases: 7. The CDR3 sequence: CASSSNQRGSTDTQYF. The CDR3 bases are TGTGCCAGCAGCTCAAATCAGCGGGGGAGCACAGATACGCAGTATTTT.

The genes are TRBV7-3 and TRBJ1-6; no firm D call. Germline V lookup: CDR1 SGHTA, CDR2 FQGTGA. Trimming cost V 6 bases and J 4 bases, with 4 bases left between them. This CDR3 has 12 residues. The CDR3 DNA sequence: TGTGCCAGCAGGGAGTATAATTCACCCCTCCACTTT. Protein: CASREYNSPLHF.

The chain carries TRBV28 and TRBJ2-1; TRBD2 agrees at 13 bases. J lost 5 bases, V lost 9 bases, and 13 bases had no gene match. Germline lookup yields CDR1 MDHEN and CDR2 SYDVKM. The CDR3 covers 17 residues. DNA of the CDR3: TGTGCCAGTCTGGGACTAGCGGGAACAGGATGGAACAATGAGCAGTTCTTC. Its translation: CASLGLAGTGWNNEQFF.

Details on this clonotype: An end of the junction does not agree with germline; a read error may underlie this. This sequence joins TRBV7-7 and TRBJ2-1; tentative D call: TRBD2 (6 bases). The CDR3 loop spans 15 amino acids. The germline V gene has CDR1 SSHAT and CDR2 FNYEAQ (reference sequence). The CDR3 DNA reads as TGTGCTAGCAGCCCGGAGGGGAGCATTTACAATGAGCAGTTCTTC. Protein product: CASSPEGSIYNEQFF.